This T cell receptor (beta chain) was profiled in a study of T cell repertoires in cytomegalovirus infection. With 0 bases removed from V and 4 bases from J, the gap between germline ends came to 13 bases. The CDR3 sequence is 14 residues long. Looked up from germline, CDR1 is DFQATT and CDR2 is SNEGSKA (reference sequence). TCRdb passed the reads through MiXCR, listing each CDR3 protein once. The data contain around 450,000 distinct CDR3 sequences, 30% to 40% of them singletons. This receptor was obtained from a human donor in good health (CMV status not recorded). Some clones in this sample may be carry-over from other donors' samples. The sequenced sample was PBMCs. The genes are TRBV20-1 and TRBJ2-7; D is possibly TRBD2 (5 bases). CDR3 region: CSARETRGRYEQYF. CDR3 nucleotides: TGCAGTGCTAGAGAAACTAGAGGGCGGTACGAGCAGTACTTC.